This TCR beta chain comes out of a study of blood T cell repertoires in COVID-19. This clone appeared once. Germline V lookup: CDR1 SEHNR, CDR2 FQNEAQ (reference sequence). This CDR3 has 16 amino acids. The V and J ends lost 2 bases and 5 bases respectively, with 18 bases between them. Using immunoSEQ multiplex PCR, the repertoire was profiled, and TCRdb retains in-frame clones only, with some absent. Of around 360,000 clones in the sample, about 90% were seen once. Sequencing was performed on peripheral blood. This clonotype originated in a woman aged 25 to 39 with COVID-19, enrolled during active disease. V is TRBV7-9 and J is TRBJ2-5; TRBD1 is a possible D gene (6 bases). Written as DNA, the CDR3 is TGTGCCAGCAGCTTAATGGCAGGGGCCGGCGGGGAGACCCAGTACTTC. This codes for CASSLMAGAGGETQYF.